The entry below describes one T cell receptor (beta chain). This clone was counted a single time. There is no known antigen for this receptor. Base qualities are not at hand, and no much larger clone is one base apart. TCRbeta CDR3 regions were amplified from genomic DNA using the immunoSEQ Assay, a bias-controlled multiplex PCR. The paper's data handling went like this. Nucleated cell counts per sample were estimated from amplification of reference gene primers within the assay. To quantify the absolute abundance of each unique TCRbeta CDR3 rearrangement, sequence reads were collapsed and filtered. Productive Simpson clonality was computed per sample as the square root of Simpson's diversity index over productive rearrangements. Entries here come from immuneACCESS through TCRdb and include only in-frame sequences with V and J called. Some clones fail to appear in such tables; in the studies checked, an unresolved V gene covers under half of the shortfall, and the cause of the remainder is unknown. V and J calls and clone size come straight from that table; D and trimming were deduced from the DNA. In all, the sample holds some 270,000 clones, and approximately 88% of those were seen once. The biggest ten clones account for around 3.2% of the sample.

The data belong to a study of blood T cell repertoires in COVID-19 (dated by TCRdb to about 2020). About the study as a whole: Collaborator samples came from the United States, Italy and Spain and covered acute and convalescent phases of COVID-19. The repertoires were made available in a free public database intended to serve as a resource for research on the immune response to SARS-CoV-2. Nearly every sample came with metadata listing a de-identified subject ID, COVID-19 status, age in years and sex. HLA class I and class II types, where available, came from metadata supplied by the sample provider rather than from assay-based typing. Subjects who had been exposed to COVID-19, were actively infected with it, or had recovered from it provided the deeply sampled blood TCRbeta repertoires that made up the dataset. Samples came from the ongoing ImmuneRACE study (first 160 participants) plus 1,254 subjects from 6 global collaborators. The material from the prospective study consisted of cDNA or gDNA derived from T cells, B-cell-depleted T cells, or PBMCs. What the study reported, not specific to this receptor: The amount of clinical and demographic metadata varied by source and participant and was provided uncurated.

Participants in the prospective study were aged roughly 18 to 89 years, lived in over 20 United States geographic areas, and enrolled through a virtual design. In the prospective study, cohorts were assigned on the basis of participant-reported clinical history obtained from a screening survey and a study questionnaire. Exposed participants had been in contact, within 2 weeks of entering the study, with a person who had a PCR-confirmed or clinician-diagnosed case of COVID-19. In the prospective study, mobile phlebotomists collected whole blood, serum and a nasopharyngeal or oropharyngeal swab from each participant. Additional blood draws and questionnaires over an approximately two-month period could optionally be provided by prospective study participants. Before DNA extraction, prospective study blood samples were shipped either frozen or at room temperature. The sample taken for sequencing was PBMCs or T cells enriched from blood (not recorded which). The clonotype was recovered from a woman in her forties who had been exposed to COVID-19.

DNA sequence: TGTGCCAGCAGCTCAAGGGGTAACTATGGCTACACCTTC. This codes for CASSSRGNYGYTF. The rearrangement joined TRBV27 to TRBJ1-2, and perhaps TRBD1 as D gene, on 5 matching bases. CDR1 and CDR2, looked up from the germline V gene (reference sequence), are MNHEY and SMNVEV. V is pared back by 6 bases and J by 1 base, with 9 bases lying between the germline termini. From the cysteine up to the phenylalanine, the CDR3 has a length of 13 residues. CDR3 DNA is the only sequence kept; it has 39 bases, read in frame from the first base.